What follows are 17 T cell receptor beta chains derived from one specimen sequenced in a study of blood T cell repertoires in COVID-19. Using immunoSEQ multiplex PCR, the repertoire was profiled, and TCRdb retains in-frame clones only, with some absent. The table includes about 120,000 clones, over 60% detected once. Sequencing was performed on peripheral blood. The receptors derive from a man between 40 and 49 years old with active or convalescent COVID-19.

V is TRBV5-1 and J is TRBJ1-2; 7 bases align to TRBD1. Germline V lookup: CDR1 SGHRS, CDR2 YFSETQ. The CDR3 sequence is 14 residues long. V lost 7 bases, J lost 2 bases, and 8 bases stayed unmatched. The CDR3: CASGSTGNNYGYTF. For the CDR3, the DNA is TGCGCCAGCGGTTCGACAGGGAACAACTATGGCTACACCTTC. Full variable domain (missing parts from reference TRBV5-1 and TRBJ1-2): KAGVTQTPRYLIKTRGQQVTLSCSPISGHRSVSWYQQTPGQGLQFLFEYFSETQRNKGNFPGRFSGRQFSNSRSEMNVSTLELGDSALYLCASGSTGNNYGYTFGSGTRLTVV.

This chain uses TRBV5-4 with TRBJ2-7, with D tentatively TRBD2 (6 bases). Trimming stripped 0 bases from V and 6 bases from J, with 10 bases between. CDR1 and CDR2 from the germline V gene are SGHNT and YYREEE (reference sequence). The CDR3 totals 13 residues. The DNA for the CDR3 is TGTGCCAGCAGCTTGGGGGAGGTGGGCGAGCAGTACTTC. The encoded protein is CASSLGEVGEQYF.

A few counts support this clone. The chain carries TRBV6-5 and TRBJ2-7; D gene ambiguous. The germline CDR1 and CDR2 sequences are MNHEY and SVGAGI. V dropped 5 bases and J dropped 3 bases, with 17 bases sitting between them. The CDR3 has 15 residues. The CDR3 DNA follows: TGTGCCAGCAGTACACTGGGTCAGGCAGTCTACGAGCAGTACTTC. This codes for CASSTLGQAVYEQYF.

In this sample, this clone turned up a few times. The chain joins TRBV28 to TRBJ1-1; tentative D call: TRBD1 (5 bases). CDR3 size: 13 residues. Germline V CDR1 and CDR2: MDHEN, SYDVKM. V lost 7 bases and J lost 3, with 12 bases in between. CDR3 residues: CASTGHLDTEAFF. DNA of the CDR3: TGTGCCAGCACCGGACACCTAGACACTGAAGCTTTCTTT. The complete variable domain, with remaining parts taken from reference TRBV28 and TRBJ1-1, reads DVKVTQSSRYLVKRTGEKVFLECVQDMDHENMFWYRQDPGLGLRLIYFSYDVKMKEKGDIPEGYSVSREKKERFSLILESASTNQTSMYLCASTGHLDTEAFFGQGTRLTVV.

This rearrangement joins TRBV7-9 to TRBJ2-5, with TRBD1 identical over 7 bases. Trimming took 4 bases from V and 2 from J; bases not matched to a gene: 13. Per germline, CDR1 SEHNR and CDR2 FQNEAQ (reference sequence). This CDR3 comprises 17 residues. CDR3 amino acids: CASSSKLKTGRQETQYF. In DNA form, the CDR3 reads TGTGCCAGCAGCTCAAAACTTAAGACAGGGCGGCAAGAGACCCAGTACTTC.

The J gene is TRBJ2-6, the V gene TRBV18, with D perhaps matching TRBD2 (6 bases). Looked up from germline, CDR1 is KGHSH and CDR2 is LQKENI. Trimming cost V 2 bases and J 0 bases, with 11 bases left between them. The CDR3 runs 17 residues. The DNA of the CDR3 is TGTGCCAGCTCACCAGGGAGGATTGGCTCTGGGGCCAACGTCCTGACTTTC. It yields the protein CASSPGRIGSGANVLTF.

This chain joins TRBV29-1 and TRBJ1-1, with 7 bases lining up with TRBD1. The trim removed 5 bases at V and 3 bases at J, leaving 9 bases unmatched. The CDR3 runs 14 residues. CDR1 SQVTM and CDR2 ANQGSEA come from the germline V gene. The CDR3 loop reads CSVLAGTDYTEAFF. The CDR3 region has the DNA TGCAGCGTTCTTGCCGGGACAGATTACACTGAAGCTTTCTTT.

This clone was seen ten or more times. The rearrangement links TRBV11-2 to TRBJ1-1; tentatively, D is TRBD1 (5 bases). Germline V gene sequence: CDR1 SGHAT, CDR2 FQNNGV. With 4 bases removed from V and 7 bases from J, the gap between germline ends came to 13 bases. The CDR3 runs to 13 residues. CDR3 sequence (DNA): TGTGCCAGCAGCTACCCAGGGACTGATGAAGCTTTCTTT. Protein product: CASSYPGTDEAFF.

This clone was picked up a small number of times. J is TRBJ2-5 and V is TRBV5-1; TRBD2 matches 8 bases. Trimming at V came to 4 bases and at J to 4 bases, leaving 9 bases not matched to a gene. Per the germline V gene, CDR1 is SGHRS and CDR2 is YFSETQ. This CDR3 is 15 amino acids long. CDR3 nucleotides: TGCGCCAGCAGCCCATTCGGGGGGGGCGCAGAGACCCAGTACTTC. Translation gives CASSPFGGGAETQYF.

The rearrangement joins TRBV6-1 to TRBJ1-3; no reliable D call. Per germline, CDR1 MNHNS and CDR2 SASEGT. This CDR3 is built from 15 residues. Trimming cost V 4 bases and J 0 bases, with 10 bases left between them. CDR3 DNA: TGTGCCAGCAGTGCAGCCGTTAACTCTGGAAACACCATATATTTT. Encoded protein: CASSAAVNSGNTIYF.

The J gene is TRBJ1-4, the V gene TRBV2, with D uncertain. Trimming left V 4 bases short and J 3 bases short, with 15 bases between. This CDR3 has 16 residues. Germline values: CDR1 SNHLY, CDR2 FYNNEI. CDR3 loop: CASSGGVTRANEKLFF. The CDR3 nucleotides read TGTGCCAGCAGTGGCGGCGTAACACGTGCTAATGAAAAACTGTTTTTT.

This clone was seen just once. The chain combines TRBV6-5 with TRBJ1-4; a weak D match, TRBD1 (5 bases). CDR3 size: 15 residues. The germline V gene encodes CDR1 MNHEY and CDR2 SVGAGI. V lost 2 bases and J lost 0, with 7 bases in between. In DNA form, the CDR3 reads TGTGCCAGCAGTTACGGGGGGACAACTAATGAAAAACTGTTTTTT. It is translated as CASSYGGTTNEKLFF.

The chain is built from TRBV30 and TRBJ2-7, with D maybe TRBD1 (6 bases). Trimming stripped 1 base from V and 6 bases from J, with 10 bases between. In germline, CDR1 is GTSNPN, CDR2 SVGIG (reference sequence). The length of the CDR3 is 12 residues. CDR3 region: CAWSDRVGEQYF. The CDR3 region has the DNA TGTGCCTGGAGTGACAGGGTTGGCGAGCAGTACTTC.

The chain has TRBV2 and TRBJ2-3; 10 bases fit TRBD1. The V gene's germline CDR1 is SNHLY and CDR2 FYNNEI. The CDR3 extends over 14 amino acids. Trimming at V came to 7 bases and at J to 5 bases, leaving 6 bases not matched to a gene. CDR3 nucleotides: TGTGCCAGCACGACGACAGGGGGCAGAGATACGCAGTATTTT. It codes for CASTTTGGRDTQYF.

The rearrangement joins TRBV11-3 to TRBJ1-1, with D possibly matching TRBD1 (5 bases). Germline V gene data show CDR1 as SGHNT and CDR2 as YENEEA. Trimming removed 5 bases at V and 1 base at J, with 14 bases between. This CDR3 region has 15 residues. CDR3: CASSLEGGANTEAFF. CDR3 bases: TGTGCCAGCAGCCTCGAGGGAGGGGCGAACACTGAAGCTTTCTTT.

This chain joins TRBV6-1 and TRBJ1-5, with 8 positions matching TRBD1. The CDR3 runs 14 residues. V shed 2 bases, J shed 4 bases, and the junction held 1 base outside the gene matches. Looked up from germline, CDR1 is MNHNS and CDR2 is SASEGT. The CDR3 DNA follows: TGTGCCAGCAGTGAAAACAGGGGGAATCAGCCCCAGCATTTT. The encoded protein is CASSENRGNQPQHF.

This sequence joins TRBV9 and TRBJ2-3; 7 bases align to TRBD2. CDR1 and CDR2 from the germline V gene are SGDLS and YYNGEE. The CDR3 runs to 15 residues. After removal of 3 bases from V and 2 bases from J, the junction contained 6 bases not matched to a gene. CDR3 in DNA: TGTGCCAGCAGCGATCCTAGCGGTGTCACAGATACGCAGTATTTT. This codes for CASSDPSGVTDTQYF.